The 4 T cell receptor beta chains given below trace back to one sample, sequenced in a study of T cell changes during pregnancy in multiple sclerosis. Some clones are missing from TCRdb's copy, which holds only in-frame ones; the method was immunoSEQ multiplex PCR. The profile shows tens of thousands of clones, 92% of them singletons. The sample consisted of peripheral blood, taken before pregnancy. Receptors originate from a female donor with multiple sclerosis, enrolled in a pregnancy study.

This clone was counted once. The CDR3 spells CASSHQGATGHQPQHF. The CDR3 region has the DNA TGTGCCAGTAGCCACCAGGGGGCGACAGGTCATCAGCCCCAGCATTTT. The chain links TRBV19 to TRBJ1-5, with 8 bases fitting TRBD1. J lost 5 bases, V lost 6 bases, and 12 bases had no gene match. Germline V gene lookup returns CDR1 LNHDA and CDR2 SQIVND (reference sequence). CDR3 length: 16 amino acids.

V usage is TRBV6-1 and J usage is TRBJ2-7; D might be TRBD2 (6 bases). Trimming cost V 6 bases and J 0 bases, with 12 bases left between them. The germline V gene encodes CDR1 MNHNS and CDR2 SASEGT. The CDR3 runs to 14 residues. In DNA form, the CDR3 reads TGTGCCAGCAGCGGCGCGGGGCCCTCCTACGAGCAGTACTTC. Protein product: CASSGAGPSYEQYF.

V and J are TRBV6-1 and TRBJ1-2; 9 bases agree with TRBD1. The length of the CDR3 is 15 residues. Germline loops: CDR1 MNHNS, CDR2 SASEGT. J lost 7 bases, V lost 11 bases, and 17 bases had no gene match. The CDR3 loop reads CAGGTGWWDESGYTF. The CDR3 DNA reads TGTGCCGGGGGGACAGGGTGGTGGGATGAGAGTGGCTACACCTTC.

The gene calls are TRBV27 and TRBJ2-5; 12 nucleotides align to TRBD1. The CDR3 has 12 residues. Germline loops: CDR1 MNHEY, CDR2 SMNVEV (reference sequence). The J segment lost 6 bases and the V segment lost 9 bases, leaving 2 bases of the junction unmatched. The CDR3 spells CASGTGGKTQYF. CDR3 bases: TGTGCCAGTGGGACAGGGGGCAAGACCCAGTACTTC.